This is a list of T cell receptor beta chains from one sample in a study of beta chain features in type 1 diabetes. Using immunoSEQ multiplex PCR, the repertoire was profiled, and TCRdb retains in-frame clones only, with some absent. The profile shows roughly 280,000 clones, around 24% of them singletons. The source material was naive CD4+ T cells from blood. Every receptor here comes from a woman under 40 with type 1 diabetes. The CDR3 runs from the conserved cysteine through the conserved F or W. Fields, in order: D gene, V gene, CDR3 length, clone size, J gene, CDR3 protein, CDR3 DNA. D genes are given only for firm matches. Rows give clone size only sometimes, using once, few, many, or a class for an expanded clone.

D: TRBD1; V: TRBV6-5; length: 13; size: NA; J: TRBJ2-7; CDR3: CASGQGPTYEQYF; DNA: TGTGCCAGCGGACAGGGTCCAACCTACGAGCAGTACTTC
D: TRBD1; V: TRBV27; length: 16; size: few; J: TRBJ1-5; CDR3: CASSPWTGVSNQPQHF; DNA: TGTGCCAGCAGTCCTTGGACAGGGGTGTCCAATCAGCCCCAGCATTTT
D: NA; V: TRBV7-9; length: 13; size: few; J: TRBJ2-5; CDR3: CATPMAVFGTQYF; DNA: TGTGCCACCCCGATGGCGGTCTTCGGTACCCAGTACTTC
D: TRBD1; V: TRBV11-3; length: 15; size: few; J: TRBJ1-1; CDR3: CASSISGTGNTEAFF; DNA: TGTGCCAGCAGCATTAGTGGGACAGGGAACACTGAAGCTTTCTTT
D: TRBD1; V: TRBV11-3; length: 14; size: NA; J: TRBJ1-1; CDR3: CASSRQGAQTEAFF; DNA: TGTGCCAGCAGCAGACAGGGGGCGCAGACTGAAGCTTTCTTT
D: NA; V: TRBV7-9; length: 15; size: once; J: TRBJ1-2; CDR3: CASSLVGYGVGGYTF; DNA: TGTGCCAGCAGCTTAGTTGGGTATGGAGTAGGTGGCTACACCTTC
D: NA; V: TRBV11-2; length: 17; size: NA; J: TRBJ1-1; CDR3: CASRRPGRGGGNTEAFF; DNA: TGTGCCAGCAGACGCCCCGGACGAGGGGGGGGGAACACTGAAGCTTTCTTT
D: NA; V: TRBV5-1; length: 14; size: NA; J: TRBJ1-1; CDR3: CASTLNLGRTEAFF; DNA: TGCGCCAGCACCCTAAACCTGGGCCGCACTGAAGCTTTCTTT
D: NA; V: TRBV28; length: 15; size: few; J: TRBJ2-7; CDR3: CASKMGKTGNYEQYF; DNA: TGTGCCAGCAAAATGGGGAAGACGGGGAACTACGAGCAGTACTTC
D: NA; V: TRBV11-2; length: 15; size: NA; J: TRBJ2-1; CDR3: CASSLVAGFSDEQFF; DNA: TGTGCCAGCAGCTTAGTGGCAGGATTCAGTGATGAGCAGTTCTTC
D: NA; V: TRBV7-9; length: 16; size: few; J: TRBJ1-1; CDR3: CASSFDFGDMNTEAFF; DNA: TGTGCCAGCAGCTTTGATTTTGGGGACATGAACACTGAAGCTTTCTTT
D: TRBD2; V: TRBV6-6; length: 14; size: NA; J: TRBJ2-3; CDR3: CASSYREGPDTQYF; DNA: TGTGCCAGCAGTTACCGGGAGGGCCCAGATACGCAGTATTTT
D: TRBD1; V: TRBV29-1; length: 13; size: few; J: TRBJ2-5; CDR3: CSVPGTGHETQYF; DNA: TGCAGCGTTCCCGGGACAGGGCACGAGACCCAGTACTTC
D: NA; V: TRBV29-1; length: 11; size: NA; J: TRBJ1-1; CDR3: CSVVQGWGAFF; DNA: TGCAGCGTTGTTCAGGGCTGGGGAGCTTTCTTT
D: NA; V: TRBV5-4; length: 15; size: NA; J: TRBJ2-6; CDR3: CASSFRGYGANVLTF; DNA: TGTGCCAGCAGCTTTCGGGGTTACGGGGCCAACGTCCTGACTTTC
D: NA; V: TRBV7-8; length: 14; size: NA; J: TRBJ1-5; CDR3: CASSLTGSNQPQHF; DNA: TGTGCCAGCAGCTTAACAGGGAGCAATCAGCCCCAGCATTTT
D: NA; V: TRBV19; length: 13; size: NA; J: TRBJ1-2; CDR3: CASRERQNYGYTF; DNA: TGTGCCAGTAGGGAAAGACAGAACTATGGCTACACCTTC
D: TRBD2; V: TRBV7-9; length: 15; size: NA; J: TRBJ2-3; CDR3: CASSAPLAGGGTQYF; DNA: TGTGCCAGCAGCGCACCGCTAGCGGGAGGTGGTACGCAGTATTTT
D: TRBD2; V: TRBV18; length: 15; size: NA; J: TRBJ2-3; CDR3: CASSPMREITDTQYF; DNA: TGTGCCAGCTCCCCAATGCGGGAGATCACAGATACGCAGTATTTT
D: TRBD1; V: TRBV29-1; length: 13; size: NA; J: TRBJ2-1; CDR3: CSVGLQGENEQFF; DNA: TGCAGCGTTGGTCTCCAGGGGGAGAATGAGCAGTTCTTC
D: NA; V: TRBV9; length: 14; size: NA; J: TRBJ1-1; CDR3: CASTGGAVNTEAFF; DNA: TGTGCCAGTACGGGGGGGGCAGTTAACACTGAAGCTTTCTTT
D: TRBD1; V: TRBV4-2; length: 15; size: NA; J: TRBJ1-1; CDR3: CASSQDRRGVSEAFF; DNA: TGTGCCAGCAGCCAAGATCGCAGGGGGGTGTCTGAAGCTTTCTTT
D: TRBD2; V: TRBV11-3; length: 15; size: few; J: TRBJ2-5; CDR3: CASSFSGRLGETQYF; DNA: TGTGCCAGCAGCTTCAGCGGGAGGTTGGGAGAGACCCAGTACTTC
D: NA; V: TRBV30; length: 14; size: NA; J: TRBJ2-3; CDR3: CAWSTTAATDTQYF; DNA: TGTGCCTGGAGTACTACCGCCGCCACAGATACGCAGTATTTT
D: NA; V: TRBV11-2; length: 13; size: few; J: TRBJ1-1; CDR3: CASSLGLNTEAFF; DNA: TGTGCCAGCAGCTTGGGACTCAACACTGAAGCTTTCTTT
D: NA; V: TRBV14; length: 14; size: NA; J: TRBJ2-2; CDR3: CASSQDWNTGELFF; DNA: TGTGCCAGCAGCCAAGACTGGAACACCGGGGAGCTGTTTTTT
D: NA; V: TRBV4-1; length: 14; size: NA; J: TRBJ2-7; CDR3: CASSPRGRSYEQYF; DNA: TGCGCCAGCAGCCCGCGGGGCAGGTCCTACGAGCAGTACTTC
D: TRBD2; V: TRBV5-1; length: 16; size: NA; J: TRBJ2-3; CDR3: CASSSGTSGNTDTQYF; DNA: TGCGCCAGCAGCTCAGGGACTAGCGGAAACACAGATACGCAGTATTTT
D: TRBD2; V: TRBV13; length: 15; size: NA; J: TRBJ2-1; CDR3: CASSLAAGGPREQFF; DNA: TGTGCCAGCAGCTTAGCGGCGGGAGGGCCTCGTGAGCAGTTCTTC
D: TRBD2; V: TRBV29-1; length: 14; size: few; J: TRBJ2-5; CDR3: CSVEPGLAGETQYF; DNA: TGCAGCGTTGAGCCTGGACTAGCCGGAGAGACCCAGTACTTC
D: NA; V: TRBV2; length: 13; size: NA; J: TRBJ1-5; CDR3: CASSDRDRQPQHF; DNA: TGTGCCAGCAGTGACCGGGATAGGCAGCCCCAGCATTTT
D: TRBD1; V: TRBV5-4; length: 16; size: few; J: TRBJ1-1; CDR3: CASSALLGQGNTEAFF; DNA: TGTGCCAGCAGCGCACTCCTCGGACAGGGGAACACTGAAGCTTTCTTT
D: TRBD1; V: TRBV29-1; length: 12; size: few; J: TRBJ1-2; CDR3: CSDRDSNYGYTF; DNA: TGCAGCGACCGGGACAGCAACTATGGCTACACCTTC
D: NA; V: TRBV5-4; length: 14; size: few; J: TRBJ2-1; CDR3: CASSLQRSSNEQFF; DNA: TGTGCCAGCAGCTTGCAAAGAAGTAGCAATGAGCAGTTCTTC
D: NA; V: TRBV5-6; length: 15; size: NA; J: TRBJ1-2; CDR3: CASTFHTGSHYGYTF; DNA: TGTGCCAGCACCTTCCACACAGGGAGTCACTATGGCTACACCTTC
D: NA; V: TRBV5-6; length: 13; size: NA; J: TRBJ2-4; CDR3: CASSLVERDIQYF; DNA: TGTGCCAGCAGCTTGGTTGAGAGGGACATTCAGTACTTC
D: NA; V: TRBV29-1; length: 13; size: few; J: TRBJ1-1; CDR3: CSVEGARGAEAFF; DNA: TGCAGCGTTGAGGGGGCCCGGGGCGCTGAAGCTTTCTTT
D: NA; V: TRBV10-2; length: 14; size: few; J: TRBJ2-7; CDR3: CASIQRRLSEEQYF; DNA: TGCGCCAGCATTCAGCGGAGGCTTTCAGAAGAGCAGTACTTC
D: NA; V: TRBV27; length: 15; size: NA; J: TRBJ2-7; CDR3: CASSPPGAAPYEQYF; DNA: TGTGCCAGCAGCCCTCCGGGAGCGGCCCCCTACGAGCAGTACTTC
D: TRBD2; V: TRBV29-1; length: 14; size: NA; J: TRBJ2-1; CDR3: CSVDPGRSYNEQFF; DNA: TGCAGCGTTGACCCCGGGAGGTCCTACAATGAGCAGTTCTTC
D: NA; V: TRBV7-2; length: 15; size: few; J: TRBJ2-1; CDR3: CASSLSGFSYNEQFF; DNA: TGTGCCAGCAGCTTGAGCGGGTTTAGCTACAATGAGCAGTTCTTC
D: NA; V: TRBV5-1; length: 17; size: few; J: TRBJ2-7; CDR3: CASSFHYAGLTRYEQYF; DNA: TGCGCCAGCAGCTTCCATTACGCGGGACTGACACGCTACGAGCAGTACTTC
D: NA; V: TRBV5-1; length: 13; size: NA; J: TRBJ2-1; CDR3: CASSLNRNNEQFF; DNA: TGCGCCAGCAGTCTCAACAGGAACAATGAGCAGTTCTTC
D: NA; V: TRBV30; length: 13; size: few; J: TRBJ1-2; CDR3: CAWSVGREEGYTF; DNA: TGTGCCTGGAGTGTGGGCAGGGAGGAAGGCTACACCTTC
D: TRBD1; V: TRBV7-9; length: 18; size: few; J: TRBJ2-2; CDR3: CASSSFLARTGDTGELFF; DNA: TGTGCCAGCAGCTCCTTCTTAGCGCGGACAGGCGACACCGGGGAGCTGTTTTTT
D: NA; V: TRBV2; length: 11; size: NA; J: TRBJ2-5; CDR3: CASTGAETQYF; DNA: TGTGCCAGCACAGGGGCAGAGACCCAGTACTTC